This T cell receptor (beta chain) was identified in a study of T cells of healthy individuals. TCRdb ran MiXCR on the 5' RACE reads and lists one entry per CDR3 protein. The sample has tens of thousands of distinct CDR3 sequences; about 16% are singletons. Germline CDR1 is MGHRA and CDR2 is YSYEKL. Deletions cut 2 bases from V and 2 bases from J, with 13 bases between. This CDR3 is built from 15 residues. The source of this sequence is a human donor in good health. V is TRBV4-1 and J is TRBJ2-7; the D gene is possibly TRBD2 (5 bases). CDR3 residues: CASSQTLLGPYEQYF. For the CDR3, the DNA is TGCGCCAGCAGCCAAACTCTACTAGGCCCCTACGAGCAGTACTTC.